This section outlines one T cell receptor beta chain sequence together with its context. Its antigen is as yet unknown. The method was immunoSEQ multiplex PCR; TCRdb's version includes in-frame clones alone and lacks a portion of them. The profile shows 20,000 to 30,000 clones, approximately 83% of them singletons. The data originate from a study of OX40 agonist ivuxolimab in advanced cancers. Study outcomes and limitations: It was not determined which antigens were specifically recognized by the peripheral T cells that had undergone clonal expansion.

Germline CDR1 MNHEY, CDR2 SVGAGI. Trimming pared 3 bases from V and 6 bases from J, leaving 9 bases between. The CDR3 sequence is 13 residues long. The chain couples TRBV6-5 to TRBJ2-1; tentatively, D is TRBD2 (5 bases). Material: CD4+ or CD8+ T cells sorted from blood, obtained in a trial of the OX40 agonist ivuxolimab. The receptor's source is an adult with an advanced solid tumor such as melanoma, head and neck, liver or kidney cancer. DNA for the CDR3: TGTGCCAGCAGTTATATGGGGAGCAATGAGCAGTTCTTC. This codes for CASSYMGSNEQFF.